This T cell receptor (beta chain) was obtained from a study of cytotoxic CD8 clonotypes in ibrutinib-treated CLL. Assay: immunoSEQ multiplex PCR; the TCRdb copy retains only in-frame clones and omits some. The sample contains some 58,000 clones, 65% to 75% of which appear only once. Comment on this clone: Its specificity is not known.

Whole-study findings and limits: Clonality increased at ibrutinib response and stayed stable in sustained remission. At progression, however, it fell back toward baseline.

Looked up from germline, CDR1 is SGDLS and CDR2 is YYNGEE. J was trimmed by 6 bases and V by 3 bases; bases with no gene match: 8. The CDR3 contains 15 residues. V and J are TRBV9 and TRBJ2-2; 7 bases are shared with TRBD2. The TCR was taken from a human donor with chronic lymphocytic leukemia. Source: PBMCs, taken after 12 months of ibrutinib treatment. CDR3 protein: CASSGAGAVSGELFF. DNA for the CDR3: TGTGCCAGCAGCGGGGCGGGAGCGGTTTCCGGGGAGCTGTTTTTT.